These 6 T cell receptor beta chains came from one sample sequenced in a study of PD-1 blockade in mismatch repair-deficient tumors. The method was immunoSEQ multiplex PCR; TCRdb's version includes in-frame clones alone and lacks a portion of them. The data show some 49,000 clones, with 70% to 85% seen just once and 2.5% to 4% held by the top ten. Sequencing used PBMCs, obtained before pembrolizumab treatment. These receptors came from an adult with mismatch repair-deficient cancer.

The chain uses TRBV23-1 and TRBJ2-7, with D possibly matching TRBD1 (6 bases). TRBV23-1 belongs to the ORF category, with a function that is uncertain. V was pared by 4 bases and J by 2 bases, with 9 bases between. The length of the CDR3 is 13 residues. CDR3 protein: CASSPGAAYEQYF. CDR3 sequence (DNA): TGCGCCAGCAGTCCAGGGGCGGCCTACGAGCAGTACTTC.

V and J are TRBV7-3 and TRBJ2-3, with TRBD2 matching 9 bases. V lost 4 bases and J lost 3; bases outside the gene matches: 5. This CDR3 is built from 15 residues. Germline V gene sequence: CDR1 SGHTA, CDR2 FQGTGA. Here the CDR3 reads CASSSSGIATDTQYF. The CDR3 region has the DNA TGTGCCAGCAGCTCTAGCGGGATTGCGACAGATACGCAGTATTTT.

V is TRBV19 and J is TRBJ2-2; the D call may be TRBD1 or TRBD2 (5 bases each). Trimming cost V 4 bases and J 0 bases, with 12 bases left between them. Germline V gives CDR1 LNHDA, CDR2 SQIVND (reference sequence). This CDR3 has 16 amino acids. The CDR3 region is CASSTRVGANTGELFF. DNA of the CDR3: TGTGCCAGTAGTACCAGGGTCGGGGCGAACACCGGGGAGCTGTTTTTT.

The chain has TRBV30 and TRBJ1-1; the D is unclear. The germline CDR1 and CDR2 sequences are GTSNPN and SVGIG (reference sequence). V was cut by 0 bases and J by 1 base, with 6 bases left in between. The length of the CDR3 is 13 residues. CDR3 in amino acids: CAWSVWRNTEAFF. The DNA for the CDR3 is TGTGCCTGGAGTGTCTGGCGGAACACTGAAGCTTTCTTT. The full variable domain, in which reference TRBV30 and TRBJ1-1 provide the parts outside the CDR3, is SQTIHQWPATLVQPVGSPLSLECTVEGTSNPNLYWYRQAAGRGLQLLFYSVGIGQISSEVPQNLSASRPQDRQFILSSKKLLLSDSGFYLCAWSVWRNTEAFFGQGTRLTVV.

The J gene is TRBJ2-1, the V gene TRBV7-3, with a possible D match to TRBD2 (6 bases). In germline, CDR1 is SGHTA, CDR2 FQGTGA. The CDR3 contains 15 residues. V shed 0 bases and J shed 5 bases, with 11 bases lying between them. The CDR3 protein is CASSLTGDSNNEQFF. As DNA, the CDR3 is TGTGCCAGCAGCTTAACTGGGGACTCTAACAATGAGCAGTTCTTC.

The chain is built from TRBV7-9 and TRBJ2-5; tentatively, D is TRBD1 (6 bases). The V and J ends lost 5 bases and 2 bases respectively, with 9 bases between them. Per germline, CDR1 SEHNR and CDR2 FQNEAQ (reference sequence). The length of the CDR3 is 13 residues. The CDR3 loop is CASSRDTQETQYF. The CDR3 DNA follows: TGTGCCAGCAGCCGGGACACTCAAGAGACCCAGTACTTC. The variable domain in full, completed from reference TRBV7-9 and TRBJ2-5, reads DTGVSQNPRHKITKRGQNVTFRCDPISEHNRLYWYRQTLGQGPEFLTYFQNEAQLEKSRLLSDRFSAERPKGSFSTLEIQRTEQGDSAMYLCASSRDTQETQYFGPGTRLLVL.